There are many counts of the clone carrying this TCR beta chain. Its antigen is undetermined. The CDR3 is cut off 3 residues early in the read; its end comes from the germline J gene. This sample was included in a study of T cell clonality in common variable immunodeficiency. Broader study findings: CVID subjects shared fewer TCRbeta clones than healthy controls did.

The germline gives CDR1 ENHRY, CDR2 SYGVKD. Trimming took 3 bases from V and 1 from J; bases not matched to a gene: 15. This CDR3 is built from 19 residues. Equal genomic DNA amounts from CVID and control samples were sequenced. Sequenced by immunoSEQ multiplex PCR; TCRdb stores in-frame clones only, minus some. The sample gives some 40,000 clones, none seen only once, and the top ten clones hold 2.5% to 3.5%. The specimen was peripheral blood mononuclear cells. The sequence was obtained from a person aged 18 to 75 in good health. The rearrangement joins TRBV10-3 to TRBJ1-5; 7 bases match TRBD1. CDR3 amino acids: CAISERAGQTPLSNQPQHF. The sequenced CDR3 bases are TGTGCCATCAGTGAAAGGGCGGGACAGACTCCTCTAAGCAATCAGCCC.